Following are 21 T cell receptor beta chains from one sample sequenced in a study of PD-1 blockade in mismatch repair-deficient tumors. Sequencing was performed with immunoSEQ multiplex PCR; in TCRdb, only in-frame clones are kept and a portion is missing. The table shows roughly 120,000 clones, with 65% to 80% occurring only once. The sample in question was peripheral blood, obtained 60 weeks after starting pembrolizumab. The receptors shown here come from an adult with mismatch repair-deficient cancer.

V and J are TRBV30 and TRBJ2-1; no clear D. The CDR3 loop spans 14 amino acids. Looked up from germline, CDR1 is GTSNPN and CDR2 is SVGIG (reference sequence). Trimming took off 3 bases at V and 6 bases at J, with 15 bases between the two ends. The CDR3 DNA sequence: TGTGCCTGGAGCGAGTGGCCAAAATTCAATGAGCAGTTCTTC. Protein sequence: CAWSEWPKFNEQFF.

This sequence joins TRBV5-4 and TRBJ2-2, with TRBD2 as a possible D gene (5 bases). The V end lost 3 bases, the J end lost 0 bases, and 9 bases lay between the germline ends. This CDR3 contains 15 residues. Germline V CDR1 and CDR2: SGHNT, YYREEE (reference sequence). DNA of the CDR3: TGTGCCAGCAGCTACCGGGGTGCGAACACCGGGGAGCTGTTTTTT. This gives the protein CASSYRGANTGELFF.

The chain combines TRBV27 with TRBJ2-1; weak D call: TRBD2 (6 bases). Germline V CDR1 and CDR2: MNHEY, SMNVEV (reference sequence). The CDR3 consists of 18 residues. V was cut by 0 bases and J by 8 bases, with 23 bases left in between. The CDR3, as DNA: TGTGCCAGCAGTTTATCGAATGTGGTGGGAGGAATTGTATATGAGCAGTTCTTC. Its translation: CASSLSNVVGGIVYEQFF.

This clone has a single count. The J gene is TRBJ1-1, the V gene TRBV12-1. TRBV12-1 is a recognized pseudogene. This CDR3 region has 15 residues. CDR3 protein: CASSFDFVFGTEAFF. CDR3 bases: TGTGCCAGCAGCTTTGATTTTGTGTTTGGCACTGAAGCTTTCTTT.

The gene calls are TRBV5-1 and TRBJ2-7; 10 bases agree with TRBD2. The CDR3 length is 15 residues. Germline V gene sequence: CDR1 SGHRS, CDR2 YFSETQ. The V segment lost 2 bases and the J segment 5 bases; nucleotides outside the gene matches: 7. The CDR3 bases are TGCGCCAGCAGCTTAGGAGCGGGAGGGGCCCACGAGCAGTACTTC. Translating gives CASSLGAGGAHEQYF.

V gene TRBV5-4 combines with J gene TRBJ2-5, with D hard to call. Trimming shortened V by 4 bases and J by 1 base, and 8 bases separated the two germline ends. In germline, CDR1 is SGHNT, CDR2 YYREEE (reference sequence). This CDR3 comprises 13 residues. This chain's CDR3 is CASSEYSQETQYF. In DNA form, the CDR3 reads TGTGCCAGCAGCGAGTACAGCCAAGAGACCCAGTACTTC.

The rearrangement links TRBV5-4 to TRBJ2-1; D not resolved. Trimming took off 0 bases at V and 0 bases at J, with 10 bases between the two ends. The germline gives CDR1 SGHNT, CDR2 YYREEE (reference sequence). The CDR3 loop spans 16 amino acids. In nucleotides, the CDR3 is TGTGCCAGCAGCTTGGCTGCGGAGAGCTCCTACAATGAGCAGTTCTTC. It yields the protein CASSLAAESSYNEQFF.

The CDR3 coding sequence is TGTGCCAGCAGCACCCGGAGGGCCTTAAATGAGCAGTTCTTC. This sequence encodes CASSTRRALNEQFF. The rearrangement uses TRBV5-4 and TRBJ2-1; a possible D gene is TRBD2 (6 bases). V shed 4 bases and J shed 7 bases, with 15 bases lying between them. Germline lookup yields CDR1 SGHNT and CDR2 YYREEE (reference sequence). This CDR3 contains 14 residues. The full variable domain, rest sourced from reference TRBV5-4 and TRBJ2-1, is ETGVTQSPTHLIKTRGQQVTLRCSSQSGHNTVSWYQQALGQGPQFIFQYYREEENGRGNFPPRFSGLQFPNYSSELNVNALELDDSALYLCASSTRRALNEQFFGPGTRLTVL.

The chain couples TRBV7-6 to TRBJ2-1; 7 nucleotides align to TRBD2. Germline CDR1 reads SGHVS; CDR2 reads FNYEAQ. After removal of 1 base from V and 5 bases from J, the junction contained 5 bases not matched to a gene. CDR3 length equals 15 residues. CDR3 sequence (DNA): TGTGCCAGCAGCTTAGATCCAGCGGGGCACAATGAGCAGTTCTTC. This codes for CASSLDPAGHNEQFF.

Of note for this clone: A junction end diverges from the germline sequence, so it may reflect a read error. The chain has TRBV20-1 and TRBJ1-1; tentatively, D is TRBD1 (6 bases). Germline values: CDR1 DFQATT, CDR2 SNEGSKA (reference sequence). The CDR3 is made up of 11 amino acids. In DNA, the CDR3 is TGCAGTGCTAGGAGGGGGTTAGGGGACCCGTTT. Residues: CSARRGLGDPF.

The V gene is TRBV6-1, the J gene TRBJ1-2; weak D call: TRBD1 (5 bases). Germline assignment: CDR1 MNHNS and CDR2 SASEGT. This CDR3 has 14 amino acids. Trimming left V 5 bases short and J 0 bases short, with 10 bases between. CDR3 protein: CASSMGPANYGYTF. The CDR3 DNA reads as TGTGCCAGCAGTATGGGACCTGCTAACTATGGCTACACCTTC.

This chain joins TRBV11-2 and TRBJ2-7; D uncertain. The V end was cut by 5 bases, the J end by 9 bases, with 17 bases between. CDR3 length equals 13 residues. Germline loops: CDR1 SGHAT, CDR2 FQNNGV. The CDR3 coding sequence is TGTGCCAGCAGCCCAACCGGGCCAGTCGGGCAGTACTTC. Its translation: CASSPTGPVGQYF.

The V gene is TRBV27, the J gene TRBJ2-1, with no clear D. CDR1 is MNHEY and CDR2 is SMNVEV in the germline V gene (reference sequence). The CDR3 runs to 17 residues. The V gene lost 7 bases and the J gene lost 2 bases, with 21 bases spanning the gap. CDR3: CASTNIPGDRPYNEQFF. CDR3 in DNA: TGTGCCAGCACCAACATCCCGGGTGATCGGCCCTACAATGAGCAGTTCTTC.

The chain uses TRBV6-6 and TRBJ2-1; 7 positions agree with TRBD1. Germline V lookup: CDR1 MNHNY, CDR2 SVGAGI (reference sequence). The CDR3 spans 16 residues. Trimming at V came to 2 bases and at J to 2 bases, leaving 6 bases not matched to a gene. The CDR3 here is CASSYNTGVPYNEQFF. CDR3 coding DNA: TGTGCCAGCAGTTACAACACAGGGGTGCCCTACAATGAGCAGTTCTTC.

In this sample, this clone turned up many times. The rearrangement links TRBV27 to TRBJ2-7, with 7 bases aligning to TRBD1. V gave up 4 bases and J gave up 3 bases; unmatched junction bases: 6. The germline gives CDR1 MNHEY, CDR2 SMNVEV (reference sequence). CDR3 length equals 14 residues. The CDR3 reads CASSSDRLNYEQYF. Written as DNA, the CDR3 is TGTGCCAGCAGTTCGGACAGGTTGAACTACGAGCAGTACTTC.

The gene calls are TRBV27 and TRBJ2-6, with TRBD1 identical over 10 bases. There are 19 residues in the CDR3. The germline CDR1 and CDR2 sequences are MNHEY and SMNVEV (reference sequence). The V and J ends lost 5 bases and 1 base, in that order; junction bases with no gene match: 11. The DNA for the CDR3 is TGTGCCAGCAGTCTGGGACAGGGGAGACACCAATCTGGGGCCAACGTCCTGACTTTC. Residues: CASSLGQGRHQSGANVLTF.

This chain connects TRBV6-5 to TRBJ1-4; D gene uncertain. With 7 bases removed from V and 0 bases from J, the gap between germline ends came to 9 bases. CDR3 length equals 14 residues. From germline, CDR1 is MNHEY and CDR2 SVGAGI. The CDR3 sequence is CASNPRATNEKLFF. As DNA, the CDR3 is TGTGCCAGCAACCCTCGTGCAACTAATGAAAAACTGTTTTTT.

J is TRBJ1-1 and V is TRBV4-1, with a tentative D call TRBD1 (5 bases). With 0 bases removed from V and 5 bases from J, the gap between germline ends came to 13 bases. Germline CDR1 is MGHRA and CDR2 is YSYEKL. The CDR3 runs 15 residues. In nucleotides, the CDR3 is TGCGCCAGCAGCCAAGAGGGCCCGGGGCGAACTGAAGCTTTCTTT. This translates into CASSQEGPGRTEAFF.

This clone was counted between two and nine times. J is TRBJ2-7 and V is TRBV2; 7 bases are shared with TRBD2. The V and J ends lost 4 bases and 4 bases, in that order; junction bases with no gene match: 4. The CDR3 is 13 amino acids. Germline V gene sequence: CDR1 SNHLY, CDR2 FYNNEI. The CDR3 DNA is TGTGCCAGCAGTGGTGGGAGGGCTTACGAGCAGTACTTC. It codes for CASSGGRAYEQYF.

The chain joins TRBV11-2 to TRBJ2-6; D might be TRBD1 (5 bases). This CDR3 has 17 residues. The V end lost 2 bases, the J end lost 0 bases, and 11 bases lay between the germline ends. Germline V CDR1 and CDR2: SGHAT, FQNNGV. CDR3 DNA sequence: TGTGCCAGCAGCTTAAGGGGCGCCGTCTCTGGGGCCAACGTCCTGACTTTC. Protein: CASSLRGAVSGANVLTF.

The genes are TRBV5-1 and TRBJ2-5; the match to TRBD1 covers 7 bases. The CDR3 covers 14 residues. Germline V CDR1 and CDR2: SGHRS, YFSETQ. Losses at the gene ends were 2 bases for V and 0 bases for J; bases not matched to a gene: 1. In nucleotides, the CDR3 is TGCGCCAGCAGCTTACAGGGGTACCAAGAGACCCAGTACTTC. Amino acid sequence: CASSLQGYQETQYF.